This T cell receptor beta chain comes out of a study of cytomegalovirus exposure and HLA in healthy donors. Study results and caveats: Many donors shared some public TCRs, even though most TCR sequences were rare. In a later analysis, common viral pathogens appeared linked to several of the most significant clusters.

This clone appeared a few times. Antigen unknown. V shed 4 bases, J shed 2 bases, and the junction held 1 base outside the gene matches. Germline V gene data show CDR1 as MNHEY and CDR2 as SVGAGI. The CDR3 covers 15 residues. Vbeta (60) and Jbeta (13) primers were used in the PCR. In the authors' methods: A later analysis counted approximately 88 million unique TCR beta chains, some 11 million shared. TCRdb's copy holds only in-frame clones and misses some; the assay was immunoSEQ multiplex PCR. The DNA was the basis for D and trimming; V, J and clone size are from that table. The sample contains about 86,000 clones, just over 70% of which appear only once.

The source of this sequence is a man in his fifties or sixties in good health and CMV-seronegative. The specimen sequenced was PBMCs. V usage is TRBV6-5 and J usage is TRBJ2-6, with 8 bases fitting TRBD1. The CDR3 is CASSLTGAGANVLTF. CDR3 bases: TGTGCCAGCAGTTTGACAGGGGCTGGGGCCAACGTCCTGACTTTC.